This T cell receptor (beta chain) was found in a study of memory CD4+ T cells and cytomegalovirus serostatus. General study findings and limits: Median bootstrapped AUC for CMV status was just under 0.97 originally, less than 0.92 US-trained. About two fifths of the roughly 150 known CMV-associated TCRbeta sequences appeared in CD4+ memory. Suggested: most of the CMV-linked TCR signature lies in CD4+ memory cells.

Regarding this clone: Its target is unknown.

Generated by immunoSEQ multiplex PCR, the TCRdb table keeps only in-frame clones and is missing some. Here the sample spans about 92,000 clones, roughly 80% being singletons. Single viable CD3+CD4+CD8-CD45RO+ cells were sorted as the memory CD4+ T cells. After thawing, CD4+ T cells were positively selected. J lost 3 bases, V lost 7 bases, and 7 bases had no gene match. This CDR3 spans 15 amino acids. Germline assignment: CDR1 MDHEN and CDR2 SYDVKM. V usage is TRBV28 and J usage is TRBJ1-5; 9 nucleotides align to TRBD1. The sample consisted of memory CD4+ T cells from blood. The clonotype originates from an adult in good health and CMV-seropositive. For the CDR3, the DNA is TGTGCCAGCACCCGGGACAGGGAGGACAATCAGCCCCAGCATTTT. Its translation: CASTRDREDNQPQHF.